The source of this T cell receptor beta chain is a study of T cells in localized non-small cell lung cancer (dated by TCRdb to 2018 to 2020). Concerning the study at large: T cell repertoires of fewer than 250 early-stage NSCLC patients were analyzed, with tumors being compared against uninvolved tumor-adjacent lungs. The cohort was made up of under 250 treatment-naive NSCLC patients whose localized lung tumors had been resected. The mean age of the NSCLC patients was about 62 years, with 120 to 150 men and nearly 110 women. What the authors observed across the whole study: Longer overall survival was associated with higher T cell density in blood, whereas shorter survival was associated with higher clonality in adjacent lung. Uninvolved tumor-adjacent lung showed the highest T cell clonality, higher than tumor, which suggests more focused antigenic responses in the uninvolved tumor-adjacent lung. A median of approximately 53 of the top 100 tumor clones turned up in the paired uninvolved adjacent lung, and approximately 30 of those clones also ranked among the top 100 of that same adjacent lung. Because the study design was exploratory, TCR variables were selected using unadjusted p-values without false-discovery rate correction. Because multi-region sequencing of the tumors was not done, intratumor heterogeneity could not be ruled out.

A word on this clone: Its specific antigen is unknown. No per-base quality is available; no much larger clone lies one base away.

At diagnosis, tumor, uninvolved tumor-adjacent lung and peripheral blood were collected and then preserved as a mix of FFPE and fresh-frozen material. Blood samples were analyzed as peripheral blood mononuclear cells for TCR repertoire profiling. The immunoSEQ Assay was used to sequence TCR beta CDR3 regions from DNA. The authors' pipeline ran thus. T cell density was computed as TCR beta template counts normalized to usable DNA estimated by amplifying housekeeping genes. Richness was estimated using the preseqR package, with extrapolation to 400,000 templates for PBMC samples and to 120,000 templates for tissue samples. Clonality was calculated as one minus Pielou's evenness. Tissue-enriched TCRs were identified by differential abundance testing using productive amino-acid clonotypes, minimum total count 5 and alpha 0.1. The Jaccard Index and the Morisita Overlap Index were used to quantify repertoire overlap between compartments. TCR beta CDR3s were clustered by GLIPH together with public tetramer-defined viral CDR3s, and at least three viral sequences plus V-gene enrichment were required for viral motifs. Sourced from immuneACCESS, this table was stored by TCRdb with only in-frame sequences that have V and J called. A share of the clones is absent; for the studies checked, an unresolved V gene accounts for under half, and the remainder has no known explanation. V and J calls and clone size come straight from that table; D and trimming were deduced from the DNA. The sample yields about 26,000 clones; more than 75% were counted once. The ten largest make up approximately 4% of the sample.

The germline V gene (reference sequence) provides CDR1 MNHEY and CDR2 SMNVEV. The CDR3 goes from the cysteine to the phenylalanine over 14 residues. Of all the DNA, just the CDR3 is kept, 42 bases in frame from base 1. At the junction V is shortened by 7 bases and J by 1 base, with 10 bases in between. The V gene is TRBV27 and the J gene is TRBJ1-4; 6 matching bases give a weak D call of TRBD1. The receptor was derived from a woman aged 40 to 75 with stage I lung adenocarcinoma. The starting material was peripheral blood, obtained before any cancer treatment. CDR3 region: CASKLQGTNEKLFF. In nucleotide form, the sequence is TGTGCCAGCAAGCTACAGGGAACTAATGAAAAACTGTTTTTT.